The 27 T cell receptor beta chains below come from one sample, sequenced in a study of blood T cell repertoires in COVID-19. Here immunoSEQ multiplex PCR was the method, and the copy in TCRdb shows in-frame clones only, minus some. The profile shows some 70,000 clones, about 91% of them singletons. Sequencing was performed on peripheral blood. The receptors originated from a human donor with active COVID-19. The donor label of this sample is uncertain.

The genes are TRBV29-1 and TRBJ2-1; perhaps TRBD1 as D (5 bases). V shed 4 bases and J shed 7 bases, with 14 bases lying between them. The CDR3 extends over 13 amino acids. CDR1 is SQVTM and CDR2 is ANQGSEA in the germline V gene. CDR3 coding DNA: TGCAGCGTTGTAGTAGGGGCAGGGAATGAGCAGTTCTTC. Residues: CSVVVGAGNEQFF.

This clone was seen once. This chain uses TRBV5-6 with TRBJ2-3, with 8 bases matching TRBD2. CDR1 and CDR2 from the germline V gene are SGHDT and YYEEEE. V trimming: 0 bases; J trimming: 4 bases; junction bases outside the gene matches: 10. The CDR3 is 17 residues long. CDR3 region: CASSLEGSGLAPDTQYF. CDR3 nucleotides: TGTGCCAGCAGCTTGGAAGGAAGTGGACTAGCACCAGATACGCAGTATTTT.

The table lists this clone with a count of one. The rearrangement uses TRBV5-5 and TRBJ2-1, with unresolved D. The CDR3 runs 14 residues. Trimming stripped 3 bases from V and 8 bases from J, with 15 bases between. Germline-derived CDR1 and CDR2 are SGHKS and YYEKEE (reference sequence). The CDR3 loop is CASSWHYASDEQFF. CDR3 bases: TGTGCCAGCAGCTGGCACTATGCGAGCGATGAGCAGTTCTTC. The whole variable domain, remainder taken from reference TRBV5-5 and TRBJ2-1, is DAGVTQSPTHLIKTRGQQVTLRCSPISGHKSVSWYQQVLGQGPQFIFQYYEKEERGRGNFPDRFSARQFPNYSSELNVNALLLGDSALYLCASSWHYASDEQFFGPGTRLTVL.

V and J are TRBV5-1 and TRBJ1-1; TRBD1 matches 12 bases. The CDR3 loop spans 15 amino acids. The V segment lost 8 bases and the J segment 1 base; nucleotides outside the gene matches: 6. Germline lookup yields CDR1 SGHRS and CDR2 YFSETQ. DNA for the CDR3: TGCGCCAGTACCGGGACAGGGGGCCGGAACACTGAAGCTTTCTTT. Its protein is CASTGTGGRNTEAFF.

This clone occurred once. As DNA, the CDR3 is TGTGCCAGCAGTCAGCTCTTAGCGGGAAACGAGCAGTACTTC. Encoded protein: CASSQLLAGNEQYF. The chain employs TRBV27 and TRBJ2-7; 8 bases line up with TRBD2. CDR1 is MNHEY, CDR2 SMNVEV, per germline (reference sequence). CDR3 length: 14 residues. The ends lost 5 bases at V and 5 bases at J; junction bases unmatched: 8.

CDR3 sequence reads: CASSTNRGNTGELFF. CDR3 nucleotide sequence: TGTGCCAGCAGTACCAACAGGGGGAACACCGGGGAGCTGTTTTTT. This sequence joins TRBV28 and TRBJ2-2; 7 nucleotides align to TRBD1. Germline V gives CDR1 MDHEN, CDR2 SYDVKM. The CDR3 contains 15 residues. J was trimmed by 1 base and V by 5 bases; bases with no gene match: 4. The complete variable domain, with remaining parts taken from reference TRBV28 and TRBJ2-2, reads DVKVTQSSRYLVKRTGEKVFLECVQDMDHENMFWYRQDPGLGLRLIYFSYDVKMKEKGDIPEGYSVSREKKERFSLILESASTNQTSMYLCASSTNRGNTGELFFGEGSRLTVL.

The V call is TRBV6-5, the J call TRBJ1-5; 7 bases fit TRBD1. J gave up 7 bases and V 7 bases, and 4 bases lay outside the gene matches. Per the germline V gene, CDR1 is MNHEY and CDR2 is SVGAGI. CDR3 length equals 12 residues. CDR3 in DNA: TGTGCCAGCAATACAGGGGACCAGCCCCAGCATTTT. Translated, it gives CASNTGDQPQHF.

The chain uses TRBV2 and TRBJ2-5; 7 nucleotides align to TRBD2. The germline V gene encodes CDR1 SNHLY and CDR2 FYNNEI. Trimming cost V 4 bases and J 5 bases; bases outside gene matches: 10. This CDR3 is 15 amino acids long. The CDR3 reads CASSVMGGKGETQYF. The CDR3, as DNA: TGTGCCAGCAGTGTGATGGGAGGGAAGGGGGAGACCCAGTACTTC.

The chain couples TRBV7-9 to TRBJ2-1, with a weak D call TRBD1 (6 bases). This CDR3 has 14 residues. V was cut by 5 bases and J by 5 bases, with 13 bases left in between. Germline lookup yields CDR1 SEHNR and CDR2 FQNEAQ (reference sequence). CDR3 sequence reads: CASSRERQDNEQFF. In DNA form, the CDR3 reads TGTGCCAGCAGCCGAGAACGACAGGACAATGAGCAGTTCTTC.

This clone was seen just once. This sequence joins TRBV7-9 and TRBJ2-7; 8 nucleotides match TRBD2. Germline V gene lookup returns CDR1 SEHNR and CDR2 FQNEAQ (reference sequence). This CDR3 is built from 16 residues. With 5 bases clipped from V and 3 bases from J, the junction kept 12 bases outside the gene matches. The CDR3 here is CASSPPSGRWNYEQYF. Written as DNA, the CDR3 is TGTGCCAGCAGCCCGCCGAGCGGGAGATGGAACTACGAGCAGTACTTC. Filled out from reference TRBV7-9 and TRBJ2-7, the complete variable domain reads DTGVSQNPRHKITKRGQNVTFRCDPISEHNRLYWYRQTLGQGPEFLTYFQNEAQLEKSRLLSDRFSAERPKGSFSTLEIQRTEQGDSAMYLCASSPPSGRWNYEQYFGPGTRLTVT.

V gene TRBV19 combines with J gene TRBJ2-1; maybe TRBD2 (6 bases). The V gene lost 7 bases and the J gene lost 3 bases, with 19 bases spanning the gap. CDR3 size: 16 residues. CDR1 is LNHDA and CDR2 is SQIVND in the germline V gene (reference sequence). CDR3 nucleotides: TGTGCCAGTATCCCCCACGGGAGCCAGGACTACAATGAGCAGTTCTTC. This encodes CASIPHGSQDYNEQFF. Variable domain in full (rest from reference TRBV19 and TRBJ2-1): DGGITQSPKYLFRKEGQNVTLSCEQNLNHDAMYWYRQDPGQGLRLIYYSQIVNDFQKGDIAEGYSVSREKKESFPLTVTSAQKNPTAFYLCASIPHGSQDYNEQFFGPGTRLTVL.

As concerns this clone: Other DNA sequences in this sample translate to the same CDR3. This chain joins TRBV19 and TRBJ1-2, with 7 bases that match TRBD1. V was clipped by 6 bases and J by 6 bases; unmatched bases: 10. Germline CDR1 and CDR2: LNHDA and SQIVND (reference sequence). This CDR3 has 14 amino acids. The CDR3, as DNA: TGTGCCAGTAGACGGGACAGCAGCAACGATGGCTACACCTTC. Its translation is CASRRDSSNDGYTF.

The V and J genes are TRBV19 and TRBJ2-3, with D perhaps TRBD2 (6 bases). V was cut by 3 bases and J by 0 bases, with 10 bases left in between. Germline loops: CDR1 LNHDA, CDR2 SQIVND (reference sequence). The CDR3 consists of 15 residues. CDR3 protein: CASSIIAESTDTQYF. For the CDR3, the DNA is TGTGCCAGTAGTATTATAGCGGAGAGCACAGATACGCAGTATTTT.

The chain links TRBV6-4 to TRBJ1-6; D not certain. The CDR3 has 15 amino acids. Germline assignment: CDR1 MRHNA and CDR2 SNTAGT. Trimming pared 0 bases from V and 7 bases from J, leaving 10 bases between. CDR3 protein: CASSDSGGQNSPLHF. DNA of the CDR3: TGTGCCAGCAGTGACTCCGGCGGCCAAAATTCACCCCTCCACTTT.

As DNA, the CDR3 is TGTGCCAGCAGCTTAGCGGGGGGGGATCAGCCCCAGCATTTT. Protein sequence: CASSLAGGDQPQHF. V and J are TRBV11-2 and TRBJ1-5; maybe TRBD1 (5 bases). V shed 1 base and J shed 5 bases, with 9 bases lying between them. This CDR3 region has 14 residues. Looked up from germline, CDR1 is SGHAT and CDR2 is FQNNGV. The full variable domain, with the rest looked up from reference TRBV11-2 and TRBJ1-5, is EAGVAQSPRYKIIEKRQSVAFWCNPISGHATLYWYQQILGQGPKLLIQFQNNGVVDDSQLPKDRFSAERLKGVDSTLKIQPAKLEDSAVYLCASSLAGGDQPQHFGDGTRLSIL.

This clone has a single count. The chain is built from TRBV9 and TRBJ2-1; D is possibly TRBD2 (5 bases). The V end was cut by 2 bases, the J end by 8 bases, with 11 bases between. CDR1 SGDLS and CDR2 YYNGEE come from the germline V gene. The length of the CDR3 is 13 residues. The CDR3 loop reads CASSVRVAYEQFF. DNA of the CDR3: TGTGCCAGCAGCGTGCGGGTAGCCTATGAGCAGTTCTTC.

This sequence joins TRBV7-2 and TRBJ1-2, with 11 positions matching TRBD1. This CDR3 is 15 amino acids long. J was trimmed by 8 bases and V by 6 bases; bases with no gene match: 11. Germline assignment: CDR1 SGHTA and CDR2 FQGNSA. The CDR3 loop is CASRLRGQGARGYTF. CDR3 in DNA: TGTGCCAGCAGATTGAGAGGACAGGGGGCACGAGGCTACACCTTC. Drawing the rest from reference TRBV7-2 and TRBJ1-2, the complete variable domain is GAGVSQSPSNKVTEKGKDVELRCDPISGHTALYWYRQSLGQGLEFLIYFQGNSAPDKSGLPSDRFSAERTGGSVSTLTIQRTQQEDSAVYLCASRLRGQGARGYTFGSGTRLTVV.

The chain couples TRBV6-1 to TRBJ1-2; possible D gene TRBD1, 5 bases. This CDR3 contains 13 residues. Deletions cut 1 base from V and 9 bases from J, with 12 bases between. Germline lookup yields CDR1 MNHNS and CDR2 SASEGT. The CDR3 DNA is TGTGCCAGCAGTGAAGGGAGGGGATTGAGCTACACCTTC. Protein: CASSEGRGLSYTF.

A remark on this clone: A junction end diverges from the germline sequence, so it may reflect a read error. This chain joins TRBV27 and TRBJ2-4, with TRBD1 as a possible D gene (7 bases). Germline-derived CDR1 and CDR2 are MNHEY and SMNVEV (reference sequence). The CDR3 consists of 14 residues. The CDR3 nucleotides read TGTGCCAGCAGTTTATTGGGGCAGGGGGGTGTGTGGCACTTC. It is translated as CASSLLGQGGVWHF.

V usage is TRBV28 and J usage is TRBJ1-2, with TRBD1 matching 10 bases. This CDR3 is built from 15 residues. Trimming removed 5 bases from V and 0 bases from J; junction bases left unmatched: 3. CDR1 and CDR2 (germline): MDHEN, SYDVKM. The CDR3 nucleotides are TGTGCCAGCAGTCCCGGACAGGGGGCTAACTATGGCTACACCTTC. Residues: CASSPGQGANYGYTF.

This sequence joins TRBV30 and TRBJ1-1; 7 nucleotides agree with TRBD1. J gave up 3 bases and V 2 bases, and 9 bases lay outside the gene matches. The CDR3 sequence is 15 residues long. Germline V gene lookup returns CDR1 GTSNPN and CDR2 SVGIG (reference sequence). The CDR3 sequence: CAWSPRQGWDTEAFF. Here the CDR3 DNA reads TGTGCCTGGAGTCCAAGACAGGGATGGGACACTGAAGCTTTCTTT.

The chain has TRBV15 and TRBJ1-4; D is perhaps TRBD1 (6 bases). This CDR3 is 15 amino acids long. The germline V and J ends were trimmed by 0 bases and 6 bases, with 11 bases remaining between them. Germline CDR1 and CDR2: LNHNV and YYDKDF (reference sequence). The CDR3 DNA is TGTGCCACCAGCAGAGATACCAGGGGCTATGAAAAACTGTTTTTT. It translates to CATSRDTRGYEKLFF.

As regards this clone: At the DNA level, this CDR3 is encoded by other sequences in the same sample as well. The chain joins TRBV18 to TRBJ1-1; possibly TRBD1 for D (6 bases). The CDR3 consists of 16 residues. Germline V lookup: CDR1 KGHSH, CDR2 LQKENI. Between the trimmed V and J ends, which lost 3 bases and 6 bases, there was a span of 20 bases. The CDR3 sequence: CASSPLTQGLSPEAFF. CDR3 nucleotide sequence: TGTGCCAGCTCACCTCTAACACAGGGCCTATCTCCTGAAGCTTTCTTT. The complete variable domain, with remaining parts taken from reference TRBV18 and TRBJ1-1, reads NAGVMQNPRHLVRRRGQEARLRCSPMKGHSHVYWYRQLPEEGLKFMVYLQKENIIDESGMPKERFSAEFPKEGPSILRIQQVVRGDSAAYFCASSPLTQGLSPEAFFGQGTRLTVV.

The chain uses TRBV28 and TRBJ2-1, with TRBD2 matching 7 bases. The CDR3 totals 16 residues. Germline CDR1 MDHEN, CDR2 SYDVKM. V shed 5 bases, J shed 10 bases, and the junction held 17 bases outside the gene matches. CDR3 nucleotide sequence: TGTGCCAGCAGTCCATCCGGGCAGGCGGGAGAGGGCGAGCAGTTCTTC. It encodes CASSPSGQAGEGEQFF.

CDR3 bases: TGTGCCAGCAGCACCCACCCCCAGGGTAGTGAAGAGACCCAGTACTTC. It codes for CASSTHPQGSEETQYF. V usage is TRBV5-4 and J usage is TRBJ2-5, with D possibly TRBD1 on 5 matching bases. Per germline, CDR1 SGHNT and CDR2 YYREEE (reference sequence). Trimming pared 4 bases from V and 3 bases from J, leaving 19 bases between. The CDR3 is 16 residues long.

The chain combines TRBV2 with TRBJ2-3, with D possibly TRBD2 on 5 matching bases. V was pared by 2 bases and J by 0 bases, with 9 bases between. In germline, CDR1 is SNHLY, CDR2 FYNNEI. This CDR3 has 15 residues. CDR3 in amino acids: CASSEYRGSTDTQYF. CDR3 DNA sequence: TGTGCCAGCAGTGAATATCGGGGAAGCACAGATACGCAGTATTTT.

V and J are TRBV29-1 and TRBJ2-6; tentative D call: TRBD1 (5 bases). Trimming stripped 4 bases from V and 2 bases from J, with 18 bases between. CDR1 and CDR2 (germline): SQVTM, ANQGSEA. The CDR3 consists of 17 residues. In DNA, the CDR3 is TGCAGCGTTGGCACATCGGGCAGGACAACTGGGGCCAACGTCCTGACTTTC. Residues: CSVGTSGRTTGANVLTF.